This TCR beta chain comes out of a study of blood T cell repertoires in COVID-19. Study background: COVID-19 samples collected from the United States, Italy and Spain covered acute and convalescent phases. Sources were T cells, B-cell-depleted T cells, or PBMCs; the material itself was cDNA or gDNA.

Original processing methods: Reference gene primer amplification yielded estimated nucleated cell counts. Only in-frame clones appear in the TCRdb table, and some are missing; sequencing was by immunoSEQ multiplex PCR. That table is the source of V, J and clone size, and D and trimming were worked out from the DNA. The data contain 90,000 to 150,000 clones, roughly 85% of them singletons. The V and J ends lost 4 bases and 1 base, in that order; junction bases with no gene match: 0. This CDR3 contains 13 residues. V gene TRBV12-3 or TRBV12-4 combines with J gene TRBJ1-1, with 7 bases that match TRBD1. The sequencing input was peripheral blood. The TCR originated in an elderly man with acute or convalescent COVID-19. In nucleotides, the CDR3 is TGTGCCAGCAGTTGGACAGGGAACACTGAAGCTTTCTTT. Amino acids: CASSWTGNTEAFF.